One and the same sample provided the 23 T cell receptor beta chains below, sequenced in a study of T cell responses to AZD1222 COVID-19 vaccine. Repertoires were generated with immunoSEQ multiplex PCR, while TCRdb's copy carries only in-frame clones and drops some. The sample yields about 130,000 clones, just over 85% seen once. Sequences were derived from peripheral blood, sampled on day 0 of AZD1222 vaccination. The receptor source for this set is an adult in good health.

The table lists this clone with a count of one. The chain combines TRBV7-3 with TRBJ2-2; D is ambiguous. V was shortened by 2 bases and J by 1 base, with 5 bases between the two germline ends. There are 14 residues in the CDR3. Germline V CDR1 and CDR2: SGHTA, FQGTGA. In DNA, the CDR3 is TGTGCCAGCAGCTTATTCCGGAACACCGGGGAGCTGTTTTTT. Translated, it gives CASSLFRNTGELFF. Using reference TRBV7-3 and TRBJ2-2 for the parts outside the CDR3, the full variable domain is GAGVSQTPSNKVTEKGKYVELRCDPISGHTALYWYRQSLGQGPEFLIYFQGTGAADDSGLPNDRFFAVRPEGSVSTLKIQRTERGDSAVYLCASSLFRNTGELFFGEGSRLTVL.

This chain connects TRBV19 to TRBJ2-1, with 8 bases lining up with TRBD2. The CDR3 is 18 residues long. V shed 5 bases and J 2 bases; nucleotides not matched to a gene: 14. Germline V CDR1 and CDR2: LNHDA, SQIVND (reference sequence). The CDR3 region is CASSYQMAGGPPYNEQFF. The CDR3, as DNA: TGTGCCAGTAGTTACCAAATGGCGGGGGGCCCCCCCTACAATGAGCAGTTCTTC.

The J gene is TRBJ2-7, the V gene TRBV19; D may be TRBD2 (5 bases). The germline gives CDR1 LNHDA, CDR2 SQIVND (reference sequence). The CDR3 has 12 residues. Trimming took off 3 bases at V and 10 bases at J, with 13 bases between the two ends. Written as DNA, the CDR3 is TGTGCCAGTAGTATGCCCCTCGGGATTCAGTACTTC. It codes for CASSMPLGIQYF.

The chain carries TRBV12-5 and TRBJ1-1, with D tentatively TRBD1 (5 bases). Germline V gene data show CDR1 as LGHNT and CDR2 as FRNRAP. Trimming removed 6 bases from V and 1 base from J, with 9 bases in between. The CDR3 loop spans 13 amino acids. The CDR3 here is CASGTEPNTEAFF. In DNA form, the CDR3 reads TGTGCTAGTGGGACAGAGCCGAACACTGAAGCTTTCTTT.

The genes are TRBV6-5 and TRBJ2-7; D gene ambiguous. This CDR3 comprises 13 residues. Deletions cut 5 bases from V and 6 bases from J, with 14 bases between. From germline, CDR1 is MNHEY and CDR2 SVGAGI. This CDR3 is CASSLGPRVEQYF. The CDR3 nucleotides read TGTGCCAGCAGTCTAGGGCCCCGGGTCGAGCAGTACTTC.

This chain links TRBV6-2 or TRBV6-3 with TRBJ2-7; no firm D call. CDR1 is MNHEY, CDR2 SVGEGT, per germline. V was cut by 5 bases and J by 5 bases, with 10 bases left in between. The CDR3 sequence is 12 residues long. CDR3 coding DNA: TGTGCCAGCAGTACGACGTGGAACGAGCAGTACTTC. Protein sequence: CASSTTWNEQYF.

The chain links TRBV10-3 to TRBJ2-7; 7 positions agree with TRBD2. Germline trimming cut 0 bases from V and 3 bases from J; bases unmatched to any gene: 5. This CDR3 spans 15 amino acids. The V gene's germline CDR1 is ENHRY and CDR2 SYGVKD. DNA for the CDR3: TGTGCCATCAGTGAGTCGTTGGCTAGCGGCTACGAGCAGTACTTC. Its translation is CAISESLASGYEQYF.

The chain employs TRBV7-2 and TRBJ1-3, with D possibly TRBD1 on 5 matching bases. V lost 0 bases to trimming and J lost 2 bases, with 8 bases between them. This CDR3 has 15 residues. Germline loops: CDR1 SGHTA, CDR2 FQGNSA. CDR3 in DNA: TGTGCCAGCAGCTTAGCCGTAGGGGCTGGAAACACCATATATTTT. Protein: CASSLAVGAGNTIYF.

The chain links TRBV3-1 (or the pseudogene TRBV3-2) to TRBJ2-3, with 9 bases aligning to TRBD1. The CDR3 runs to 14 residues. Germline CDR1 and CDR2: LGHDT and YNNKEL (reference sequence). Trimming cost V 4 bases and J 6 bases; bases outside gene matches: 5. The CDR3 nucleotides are TGTGCCAGCAGCCGGAGGGACAGGGTGGATACGCAGTATTTT. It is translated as CASSRRDRVDTQYF.

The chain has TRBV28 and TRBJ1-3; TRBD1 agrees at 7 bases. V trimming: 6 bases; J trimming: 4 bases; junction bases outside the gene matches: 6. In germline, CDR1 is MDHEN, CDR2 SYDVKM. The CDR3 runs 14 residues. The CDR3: CASSSTGIGNTIYF. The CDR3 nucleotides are TGTGCCAGCAGCTCGACAGGGATCGGAAACACCATATATTTT.

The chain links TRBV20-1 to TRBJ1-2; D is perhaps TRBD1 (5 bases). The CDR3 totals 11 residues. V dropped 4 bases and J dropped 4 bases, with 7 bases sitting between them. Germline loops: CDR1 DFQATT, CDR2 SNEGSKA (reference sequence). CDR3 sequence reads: CSAKGPYGYTF. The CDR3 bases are TGCAGTGCTAAGGGGCCCTATGGCTACACCTTC.

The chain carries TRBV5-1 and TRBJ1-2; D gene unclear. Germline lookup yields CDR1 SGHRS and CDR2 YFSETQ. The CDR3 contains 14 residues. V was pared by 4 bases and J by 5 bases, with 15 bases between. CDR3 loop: CASSRDTTGYGYTF. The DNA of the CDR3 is TGCGCCAGCAGCCGCGACACTACCGGGTATGGCTACACCTTC.

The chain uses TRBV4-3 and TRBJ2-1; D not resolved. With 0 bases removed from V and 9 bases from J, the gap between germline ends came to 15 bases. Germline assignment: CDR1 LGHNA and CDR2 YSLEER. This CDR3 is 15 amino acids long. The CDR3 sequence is CASSQDSLGTSEQFF. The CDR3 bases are TGCGCCAGCAGCCAAGACTCTCTAGGAACGAGTGAGCAGTTCTTC.

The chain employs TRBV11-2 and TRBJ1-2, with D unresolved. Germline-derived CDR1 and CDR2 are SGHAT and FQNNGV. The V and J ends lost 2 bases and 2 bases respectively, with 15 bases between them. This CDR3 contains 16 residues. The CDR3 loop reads CASSLRRGQQNYGYTF. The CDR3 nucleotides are TGTGCCAGCAGCTTACGGAGAGGCCAACAGAACTATGGCTACACCTTC. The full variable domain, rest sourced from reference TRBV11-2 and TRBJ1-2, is EAGVAQSPRYKIIEKRQSVAFWCNPISGHATLYWYQQILGQGPKLLIQFQNNGVVDDSQLPKDRFSAERLKGVDSTLKIQPAKLEDSAVYLCASSLRRGQQNYGYTFGSGTRLTVV.

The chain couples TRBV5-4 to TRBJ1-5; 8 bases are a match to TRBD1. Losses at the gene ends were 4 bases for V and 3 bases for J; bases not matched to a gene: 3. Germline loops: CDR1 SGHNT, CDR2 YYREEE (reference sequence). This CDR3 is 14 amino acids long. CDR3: CASSVTGANQPQHF. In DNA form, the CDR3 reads TGTGCCAGCAGCGTGACAGGGGCCAATCAGCCCCAGCATTTT.

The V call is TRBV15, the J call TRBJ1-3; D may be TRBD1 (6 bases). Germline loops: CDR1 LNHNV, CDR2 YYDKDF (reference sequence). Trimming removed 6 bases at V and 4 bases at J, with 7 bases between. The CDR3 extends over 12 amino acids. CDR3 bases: TGTGCCACCAGACAGGGAGGAAACACCATATATTTT. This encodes CATRQGGNTIYF.

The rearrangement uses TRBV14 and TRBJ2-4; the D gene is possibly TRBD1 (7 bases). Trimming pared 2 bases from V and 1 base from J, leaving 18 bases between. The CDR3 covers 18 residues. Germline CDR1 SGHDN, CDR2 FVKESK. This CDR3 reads CASSQQAGPGGAKNIQYF. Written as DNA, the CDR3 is TGTGCCAGCAGCCAACAAGCGGGTCCAGGGGGGGCCAAAAACATTCAGTACTTC.

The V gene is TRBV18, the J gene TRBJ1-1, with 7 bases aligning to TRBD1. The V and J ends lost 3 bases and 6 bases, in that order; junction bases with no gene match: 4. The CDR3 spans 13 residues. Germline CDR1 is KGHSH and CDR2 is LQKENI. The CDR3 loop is CASSPQGDAEAFF. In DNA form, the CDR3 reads TGTGCCAGCTCACCGCAGGGGGATGCTGAAGCTTTCTTT.

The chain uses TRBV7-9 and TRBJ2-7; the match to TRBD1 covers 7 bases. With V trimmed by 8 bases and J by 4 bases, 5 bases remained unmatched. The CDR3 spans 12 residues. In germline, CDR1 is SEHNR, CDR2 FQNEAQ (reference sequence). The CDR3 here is CASGQGVYEQYF. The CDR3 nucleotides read TGTGCCAGCGGGCAGGGGGTGTACGAGCAGTACTTC.

CDR3 in amino acids: CAISTGQGAQPQHF. In DNA form, the CDR3 reads TGTGCCATCAGTACGGGACAGGGGGCCCAGCCCCAGCATTTT. The chain combines TRBV10-3 with TRBJ1-5; 12 bases agree with TRBD1. The CDR3 covers 14 residues. Germline assignment: CDR1 ENHRY and CDR2 SYGVKD. After removal of 5 bases from V and 7 bases from J, the junction contained 3 bases not matched to a gene.

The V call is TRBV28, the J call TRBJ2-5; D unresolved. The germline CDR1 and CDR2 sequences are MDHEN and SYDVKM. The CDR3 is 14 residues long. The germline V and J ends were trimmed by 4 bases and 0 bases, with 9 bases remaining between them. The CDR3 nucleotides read TGTGCCAGCAGTTCTAACTTGTACCAAGAGACCCAGTACTTC. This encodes CASSSNLYQETQYF.

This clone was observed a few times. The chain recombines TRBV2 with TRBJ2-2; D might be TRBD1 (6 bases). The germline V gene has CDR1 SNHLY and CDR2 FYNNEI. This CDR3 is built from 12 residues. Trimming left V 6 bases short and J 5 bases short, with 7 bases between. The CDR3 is CASSGQTGELFF. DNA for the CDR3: TGTGCCAGCAGCGGACAGACCGGGGAGCTGTTTTTT.

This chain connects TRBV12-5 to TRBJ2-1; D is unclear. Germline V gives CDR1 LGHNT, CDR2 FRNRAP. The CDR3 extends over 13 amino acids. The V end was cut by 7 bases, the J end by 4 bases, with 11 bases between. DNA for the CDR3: TGTGCTAGTGTGGGTCTGACTTACAATGAGCAGTTCTTC. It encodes CASVGLTYNEQFF.